The 26 T cell receptor beta chains below were found in one sample sequenced in a study of tumor-infiltrating lymphocytes in localized non-small cell lung cancer. Produced via immunoSEQ multiplex PCR; TCRdb's table is partial and in-frame only. The table includes 15,000 to 20,000 clones, roughly four fifths detected once. The sample consisted of lung tumor tissue. The receptors come from a human donor with non-small cell lung cancer.

This clone showed up just a few times. The chain combines TRBV5-1 with TRBJ2-3, with D unresolved. This CDR3 region has 14 residues. The germline CDR1 and CDR2 sequences are SGHRS and YFSETQ. V was shortened by 0 bases and J by 3 bases, with 8 bases between the two germline ends. The CDR3 spells CASSLAGHTDTQYF. The CDR3 DNA reads TGCGCCAGCAGCTTGGCCGGGCATACAGATACGCAGTATTTT.

J is TRBJ1-2 and V is TRBV7-3; TRBD1 might be the D (5 bases). Trimming took 5 bases from V and 4 from J, leaving 17 bases between them. Looked up from germline, CDR1 is SGHTA and CDR2 is FQGTGA. This CDR3 region has 15 residues. The CDR3, as DNA: TGTGCCAGCAGCCTCGACAGTATAAACCTCTATGGCTACACCTTC. Protein: CASSLDSINLYGYTF.

The sample holds a few counts of this clone. CDR3 DNA sequence: TGTGCCAGCAGTGATCAAGGGGCTAATCAGCCCCAGCATTTT. Its translation: CASSDQGANQPQHF. The chain couples TRBV6-1 to TRBJ1-5; D is perhaps TRBD1 (5 bases). V lost 3 bases and J lost 4, with 10 bases in between. The CDR3 is made up of 14 amino acids. From germline, CDR1 is MNHNS and CDR2 SASEGT.

The chain uses TRBV4-2 and TRBJ1-2; D gene unclear. V was shortened by 5 bases and J by 1 base, with 8 bases between the two germline ends. Germline V gene lookup returns CDR1 LGHNA and CDR2 YNFKEQ. CDR3 length: 13 amino acids. The CDR3 coding sequence is TGTGCCAGCAGCTATGGAGATAACTATGGCTACACCTTC. This encodes CASSYGDNYGYTF.

In this sample, this clone turned up once. V is TRBV11-1 and J is TRBJ1-4; 10 positions match TRBD1. This CDR3 comprises 15 residues. The germline V gene has CDR1 SGHAT and CDR2 FQDESV (reference sequence). Germline trimming cut 6 bases from V and 5 bases from J; bases unmatched to any gene: 6. The CDR3 is CASSSGQGENEKLFF. The DNA for the CDR3 is TGTGCCAGCAGTTCCGGACAGGGGGAGAATGAAAAACTGTTTTTT.

The chain combines TRBV6-1 with TRBJ1-5, with 8 bases fitting TRBD1. This CDR3 is 14 amino acids long. V lost 6 bases and J lost 7; bases outside the gene matches: 8. Germline V gene data show CDR1 as MNHNS and CDR2 as SASEGT. As DNA, the CDR3 is TGTGCCAGCAGCGCCAGGGGGCGAGAACAGCCCCAGCATTTT. Its protein is CASSARGREQPQHF.

As DNA, the CDR3 is TGTGCCAGCAGCGGACAGCAGGGGGCTATAGACGAGCAGTACTTC. It is translated as CASSGQQGAIDEQYF. This chain joins TRBV7-6 and TRBJ2-7; 8 bases align to TRBD1. The germline V gene encodes CDR1 SGHVS and CDR2 FNYEAQ. J lost 5 bases, V lost 5 bases, and 11 bases had no gene match. CDR3 length: 15 residues.

In its sample, this clone was seen a few times. The rearrangement joins TRBV28 to TRBJ1-1; D is undetermined. The CDR3 is 14 residues long. Trimming left V 4 bases short and J 0 bases short, with 9 bases between. In germline, CDR1 is MDHEN, CDR2 SYDVKM. The CDR3 nucleotides read TGTGCCAGCAGTTCAGTGGTAGTGAACACTGAAGCTTTCTTT. Protein: CASSSVVVNTEAFF.

This chain links TRBV30 with TRBJ1-6; D is unclear. The CDR3 runs to 13 residues. Germline CDR1 reads GTSNPN; CDR2 reads SVGIG (reference sequence). V lost 6 bases and J 5 bases, leaving 11 bases between the germline ends. In nucleotides, the CDR3 is TGTGCCTGCAATTGGCAAGATAATTCACCCCTCCACTTT. This encodes CACNWQDNSPLHF.

The chain joins TRBV18 to TRBJ2-1; 7 nucleotides align to TRBD1. V lost 3 bases to trimming and J lost 6 bases; unmatched junction nucleotides: 11. CDR1 is KGHSH, CDR2 LQKENI, per germline. The CDR3 loop spans 16 amino acids. CDR3 region: CASSPFLTGPSNEQFF. CDR3 DNA sequence: TGTGCCAGCTCACCCTTTTTGACAGGGCCAAGCAATGAGCAGTTCTTC.

Of note for this clone: The germline gene is not matched at one end of the junction; a read error may be the cause. This rearrangement joins TRBV5-6 to TRBJ2-7, with 7 bases that match TRBD1. The CDR3 is 12 residues long. Germline lookup yields CDR1 SGHDT and CDR2 YYEEEE. CDR3 nucleotide sequence: TGTGCCAGCAGCTACTCCCGGGGACAGCTTCTCTTC. Translated: CASSYSRGQLLF.

The chain carries TRBV5-6 and TRBJ1-2; weak D call: TRBD1 (5 bases). Germline V lookup: CDR1 SGHDT, CDR2 YYEEEE. V was trimmed by 4 bases and J by 7 bases, leaving 20 bases between them. The CDR3 length is 15 residues. This CDR3 is CASSPSDRGIGGYTF. The CDR3 DNA reads TGTGCCAGCAGCCCCTCAGATAGGGGAATAGGTGGCTACACCTTC.

The chain joins TRBV5-1 to TRBJ1-2; TRBD1 is a possible D gene (6 bases). CDR3 length equals 16 residues. V lost 0 bases, J lost 2 bases, and 14 bases lay in between. CDR1 and CDR2 (germline): SGHRS, YFSETQ. In DNA, the CDR3 is TGCGCCAGCAGCTTGGGCGGGTCTCAGGGGAACTATGGCTACACCTTC. Protein product: CASSLGGSQGNYGYTF.

The gene calls are TRBV18 and TRBJ2-7; the match to TRBD1 covers 9 bases. The CDR3 consists of 13 residues. Trimming cost V 6 bases and J 6 bases; bases outside gene matches: 6. CDR1 is KGHSH, CDR2 LQKENI, per germline. DNA for the CDR3: TGTGCCAGCTCTCAGCAGACAGGGGGCGAGCAGTACTTC. Amino acids: CASSQQTGGEQYF.

The sample holds a few counts of this clone. The J gene is TRBJ2-6, the V gene TRBV27; D gene uncertain. Trimming removed 7 bases at V and 1 base at J, with 14 bases between. Germline lookup yields CDR1 MNHEY and CDR2 SMNVEV (reference sequence). The CDR3 extends over 16 amino acids. CDR3 region: CASTFRILSGANVLTF. The CDR3 DNA is TGTGCCAGCACCTTTAGGATTTTGTCTGGGGCCAACGTCCTGACTTTC.

The chain carries TRBV7-2 and TRBJ1-5; no clear D gene. V lost 1 base and J 9 bases, leaving 13 bases between the germline ends. CDR1 SGHTA and CDR2 FQGNSA come from the germline V gene. The CDR3 length is 14 residues. CDR3 sequence: CASSLDGSLRPQHF. CDR3 nucleotides: TGTGCCAGCAGCTTAGATGGCAGCCTCCGGCCCCAGCATTTT.

This clone was counted once. The chain is built from TRBV6-5 and TRBJ2-3; perhaps TRBD2 as D (5 bases). V lost 5 bases to trimming and J lost 3 bases, with 15 bases between them. This CDR3 has 15 amino acids. Germline-derived CDR1 and CDR2 are MNHEY and SVGAGI. The CDR3 nucleotides read TGTGCCAGCAGTCCCCCGGGGATAGGGACAGATACGCAGTATTTT. It translates to CASSPPGIGTDTQYF.

This chain joins TRBV4-1 and TRBJ1-2; D not resolved. V lost 0 bases and J 4 bases, leaving 9 bases between the germline ends. This CDR3 has 14 residues. Germline CDR1 and CDR2: MGHRA and YSYEKL. The CDR3 sequence is CASSQDRQAYGYTF. The CDR3, as DNA: TGCGCCAGCAGCCAAGATCGGCAGGCCTATGGCTACACCTTC.

This clone has just one count. The chain combines TRBV19 with TRBJ1-4; maybe TRBD1 (6 bases). CDR1 and CDR2 from the germline V gene are LNHDA and SQIVND (reference sequence). This CDR3 is built from 15 residues. V lost 7 bases and J 5 bases, leaving 17 bases between the germline ends. In DNA, the CDR3 is TGTGCCAGTAAAAGGGGGGGACGAGAGAATGAAAAACTGTTTTTT. The encoded protein is CASKRGGRENEKLFF.

The chain has TRBV11-3 and TRBJ2-3; 7 nucleotides agree with TRBD2. Trimming took 0 bases from V and 5 from J; bases not matched to a gene: 5. Looked up from germline, CDR1 is SGHNT and CDR2 is YENEEA. The CDR3 runs 15 residues. In DNA, the CDR3 is TGTGCCAGCAGCTTAGATGGGGGACTACTAGATACGCAGTATTTT. Encoded protein: CASSLDGGLLDTQYF.

This CDR3 reads CASSLGQVTDTQYF. DNA of the CDR3: TGTGCCAGCAGTTTAGGACAGGTCACAGATACGCAGTATTTT. J is TRBJ2-3 and V is TRBV6-5; 7 bases map to TRBD1. Unmatched junction bases numbered 3, after V lost 4 bases and J lost 2 bases. Germline V gene data show CDR1 as MNHEY and CDR2 as SVGAGI. This CDR3 has 14 residues.

This clone appeared a few times. V and J are TRBV10-1 and TRBJ1-1, with unresolved D. V was trimmed by 2 bases and J by 4 bases, leaving 17 bases between them. This CDR3 comprises 16 residues. Germline V gene lookup returns CDR1 WNHNN and CDR2 SYGVQD (reference sequence). CDR3 sequence reads: CASSEGFAGRSTEAFF. CDR3 nucleotide sequence: TGCGCCAGCAGTGAGGGGTTTGCGGGAAGGAGCACTGAAGCTTTCTTT.

This sequence joins TRBV5-6 and TRBJ2-3; D is unclear. The CDR3 is 15 residues long. V lost 3 bases, J lost 3 bases, and 14 bases lay in between. Germline V gives CDR1 SGHDT, CDR2 YYEEEE. This chain's CDR3 is CASSSDPTRTDTQYF. The CDR3 nucleotides are TGTGCCAGCAGCTCGGACCCCACCCGGACAGATACGCAGTATTTT.

This clone was detected only once. The rearrangement links TRBV5-1 to TRBJ2-7; the D gene is possibly TRBD2 (7 bases). This CDR3 is built from 15 residues. Trimming left V 4 bases short and J 3 bases short, with 17 bases between. Germline CDR1 is SGHRS and CDR2 is YFSETQ. The CDR3 region has the DNA TGCGCCAGCAGCGTCGAGGGGGGGCCCTTCTACGAGCAGTACTTC. It yields the protein CASSVEGGPFYEQYF.

This rearrangement joins TRBV7-9 to TRBJ2-5, with D possibly called TRBD1 or TRBD2 (5 bases each). Trimming pared 3 bases from V and 4 bases from J, leaving 6 bases between. Germline V gives CDR1 SEHNR, CDR2 FQNEAQ (reference sequence). The CDR3 consists of 12 residues. The CDR3 region has the DNA TGTGCCAGCAGCTTGAGGGGAGAGACCCAGTACTTC. Its translation: CASSLRGETQYF.

This rearrangement joins TRBV9 to TRBJ2-7; TRBD2 aligns across 12 bases. The CDR3 is made up of 15 amino acids. Unmatched junction bases numbered 4, after V lost 2 bases and J lost 4 bases. Germline V gives CDR1 SGDLS, CDR2 YYNGEE. The CDR3 region is CASSVTSGGPYEQYF. The DNA of the CDR3 is TGTGCCAGCAGCGTGACTAGCGGGGGACCTTACGAGCAGTACTTC.